One sample yielded the 27 T cell receptor beta chains listed below, sequenced in a study of T cell repertoires in cytomegalovirus infection. TCRdb recomputed calls from the reads with MiXCR, one row per CDR3 protein. The table includes about 260,000 distinct CDR3 sequences, about an eighth detected once. Sequenced input: PBMCs. All receptors derive from a human donor in good health (CMV status not recorded). Some clones in this sample may be carry-over from other donors' samples.

This clonotype was seen at least ten times. The chain joins TRBV7-8 to TRBJ2-2, with a tentative D call TRBD1 (5 bases). The CDR3 is 15 residues long. Germline V CDR1 and CDR2: SGHVS, FQNEAQ. V was trimmed by 4 bases and J by 4 bases, leaving 13 bases between them. The CDR3, as DNA: TGTGCCAGCAGCTCCAGGGTTGTGGGCACCGGGGAGCTGTTTTTT. As protein: CASSSRVVGTGELFF. The full variable domain, rest sourced from reference TRBV7-8 and TRBJ2-2, is GAGVSQSPRYKVAKRGQDVALRCDPISGHVSLFWYQQALGQGPEFLTYFQNEAQLDKSGLPSDRFFAERPEGSVSTLKIQRTQQEDSAVYLCASSSRVVGTGELFFGEGSRLTVL.

This clonotype was counted between two and nine times. The gene calls are TRBV4-2 and TRBJ2-7, with 10 bases aligning to TRBD1. The V and J ends lost 1 base and 0 bases, in that order; junction bases with no gene match: 6. Germline V CDR1 and CDR2: LGHNA, YNFKEQ. This CDR3 has 17 residues. This chain's CDR3 is CASSQGGTGALSYEQYF. For the CDR3, the DNA is TGTGCCAGCAGCCAAGGGGGGACAGGGGCGCTCTCCTACGAGCAGTACTTC.

This clonotype was counted many times. The chain joins TRBV7-3 to TRBJ2-2; tentative D call: TRBD2 (7 bases). The CDR3 is 15 residues long. The V end was cut by 8 bases, the J end by 4 bases, with 17 bases between. Germline V CDR1 and CDR2: SGHTA, FQGTGA. The DNA for the CDR3 is TGTGCCAGCGGGTCGCGGAGGGGGGGCACCGGGGAGCTGTTTTTT. Its translation: CASGSRRGGTGELFF. Full variable domain (remainder filled in from reference TRBV7-3 and TRBJ2-2): GAGVSQTPSNKVTEKGKYVELRCDPISGHTALYWYRQSLGQGPEFLIYFQGTGAADDSGLPNDRFFAVRPEGSVSTLKIQRTERGDSAVYLCASGSRRGGTGELFFGEGSRLTVL.

This clonotype has ten or more counts. The V gene is TRBV2, the J gene TRBJ1-5; D is unresolved. Germline values: CDR1 SNHLY, CDR2 FYNNEI. The CDR3 runs to 15 residues. The ends were cut back, 4 bases at V and 0 bases at J, with 10 bases in the middle. The CDR3 DNA is TGTGCCAGCAGTGTTCAGGAATATAGCAATCAGCCCCAGCATTTT. It codes for CASSVQEYSNQPQHF. The full variable domain, with the rest looked up from reference TRBV2 and TRBJ1-5, is EPEVTQTPSHQVTQMGQEVILRCVPISNHLYFYWYRQILGQKVEFLVSFYNNEISEKSEIFDDQFSVERPDGSNFTLKIRSTKLEDSAMYFCASSVQEYSNQPQHFGDGTRLSIL.

In regard to this clonotype: The junction departs from the called germline gene at one end, perhaps through a read error. V and J are TRBV5-1 and TRBJ2-3, with D perhaps matching TRBD2 (7 bases). There are 18 residues in the CDR3. Looked up from germline, CDR1 is SGHRS and CDR2 is YFSETQ. Here the CDR3 reads CASNLAVGGGHSTDTQYF. The CDR3 DNA reads as TGCGCCAGCAACTTGGCCGTGGGGGGGGGCCACAGCACAGATACGCAGTATTTT.

The chain uses TRBV19 and TRBJ2-5; 9 bases align to TRBD1. The V gene end was trimmed by 4 bases and the J gene end by 9 bases; junction bases not matched to a gene: 9. This CDR3 is built from 14 residues. The germline V gene has CDR1 LNHDA and CDR2 SQIVND (reference sequence). The CDR3 sequence: CASSTGTGYRAQYF. The CDR3 region has the DNA TGTGCCAGTAGTACCGGGACAGGGTACCGGGCCCAGTACTTC.

CDR3 amino acids: CASGLDGGDIQYF. The CDR3 DNA reads as TGTGCTAGTGGTTTGGATGGTGGGGACATTCAGTACTTC. The chain is built from TRBV12-5 and TRBJ2-4; D gene unclear. The CDR3 consists of 13 residues. Trimming took 1 base from V and 8 from J, leaving 9 bases between them. The V gene's germline CDR1 is LGHNT and CDR2 FRNRAP.

This clonotype was picked up many times. The chain is built from TRBV4-1 and TRBJ2-7; the D gene could be TRBD1 or TRBD2 (5 bases each). V was clipped by 1 base and J by 0 bases, with 7 bases between them. Germline assignment: CDR1 MGHRA and CDR2 YSYEKL. The CDR3 covers 14 residues. The CDR3, as DNA: TGCGCCAGCAGCCAAGGGGACGGCTCCTACGAGCAGTACTTC. Translated, it gives CASSQGDGSYEQYF.

This chain joins TRBV9 and TRBJ2-4; D is perhaps TRBD2 (6 bases). This CDR3 region has 14 residues. Germline V gene data show CDR1 as SGDLS and CDR2 as YYNGEE. V was cut by 0 bases and J by 6 bases, with 10 bases left in between. The DNA of the CDR3 is TGTGCCAGCAGCGTAGAACTAGCTACAAACATTCAGTACTTC. This translates into CASSVELATNIQYF.

The chain joins TRBV29-1 to TRBJ1-4, with D unclear. The CDR3 totals 13 residues. CDR1 is SQVTM and CDR2 is ANQGSEA in the germline V gene. V lost 3 bases and J 4 bases, leaving 9 bases between the germline ends. CDR3 nucleotides: TGCAGCGTTGAGGGTGTCCGTAATGAAAAACTGTTTTTT. As protein: CSVEGVRNEKLFF.

This clonotype occurred many times. This chain uses TRBV7-3 with TRBJ1-1; 7 bases are a match to TRBD1. Germline V lookup: CDR1 SGHTA, CDR2 FQGTGA. The CDR3 length is 15 residues. The V and J ends lost 5 bases and 1 base, in that order; junction bases with no gene match: 7. For the CDR3, the DNA is TGTGCCAGCAGCCCAATGGGACAGCAGAACACTGAAGCTTTCTTT. Protein product: CASSPMGQQNTEAFF.

This clonotype occurred many times. This chain joins TRBV7-2 and TRBJ2-7; a possible D gene is TRBD1 (7 bases). Germline CDR1 is SGHTA and CDR2 is FQGNSA. V dropped 3 bases and J dropped 6 bases, with 12 bases sitting between them. The CDR3 covers 13 residues. This CDR3 is CASSLGTAGEQYF. As DNA, the CDR3 is TGTGCCAGCAGCTTGGGGACAGCGGGCGAGCAGTACTTC.

This clonotype was recorded at least ten times. The chain links TRBV12-3 or TRBV12-4 to TRBJ2-2, with TRBD2 matching over 10 bases. CDR3 length: 16 amino acids. The V segment lost 3 bases and the J segment 5 bases; nucleotides outside the gene matches: 6. As DNA, the CDR3 is TGTGCCAGCAGTTTCTCTAGCGGGGGTTTTACCGGGGAGCTGTTTTTT. It codes for CASSFSSGGFTGELFF.

This chain uses TRBV5-6 with TRBJ1-1; D possibly corresponds to TRBD1 (5 bases). The CDR3 extends over 16 amino acids. Germline V CDR1 and CDR2: SGHDT, YYEEEE. Trimming pared 2 bases from V and 0 bases from J, leaving 14 bases between. CDR3: CASSLLTGGLNTEAFF. The CDR3 region has the DNA TGTGCCAGCAGCTTACTTACAGGAGGGTTGAACACTGAAGCTTTCTTT.

The V and J genes are TRBV5-5 and TRBJ2-6; D gene ambiguous. Germline V CDR1 and CDR2: SGHKS, YYEKEE (reference sequence). Deletions cut 3 bases from V and 0 bases from J, with 10 bases between. The CDR3 runs to 16 residues. CDR3 amino acids: CASSSQDFSGANVLTF. For the CDR3, the DNA is TGTGCCAGCAGCTCGCAGGATTTCTCTGGGGCCAACGTCCTGACTTTC.

Only a few counts were recorded for this clonotype. V is TRBV10-3 and J is TRBJ1-6; D gene uncertain. The CDR3 extends over 14 amino acids. Germline loops: CDR1 ENHRY, CDR2 SYGVKD. With 11 bases removed from V and 0 bases from J, the gap between germline ends came to 11 bases. The CDR3, as DNA: TGTGCCGCCGCCTTGAGCTCCTATAATTCACCCCTCCACTTT. As protein: CAAALSSYNSPLHF.

This clonotype was detected ten times or more. This sequence joins TRBV12-3 or TRBV12-4 and TRBJ1-4; 9 positions match TRBD1. This CDR3 is built from 14 residues. With V trimmed by 6 bases and J by 7 bases, 6 bases remained unmatched. Here the CDR3 DNA reads TGTGCCAGCAGACCCGACAGGGGGGGTGAAAAACTGTTTTTT. It translates to CASRPDRGGEKLFF.

There are many counts of this clonotype. V is TRBV7-6 and J is TRBJ2-5, with 10 bases aligning to TRBD2. The CDR3 spans 15 residues. With V trimmed by 4 bases and J by 5 bases, 7 bases remained unmatched. The germline gives CDR1 SGHVS, CDR2 FNYEAQ. As DNA, the CDR3 is TGTGCCAGCAGCTACAGCGGGGGGGCCTTGGAGACCCAGTACTTC. Translated, it gives CASSYSGGALETQYF.

Ten or more counts support this clonotype. The rearrangement links TRBV7-2 to TRBJ1-5; a weak D match, TRBD1 (6 bases). Germline loops: CDR1 SGHTA, CDR2 FQGNSA. V gave up 6 bases and J gave up 6 bases, with 9 bases separating them. The CDR3 spans 12 residues. The DNA for the CDR3 is TGTGCCAGCAGACAGGGTCGTCAGCCCCAGCATTTT. Its protein product is CASRQGRQPQHF.

V gene TRBV3-1 combines with J gene TRBJ2-5, with a possible D match to TRBD1 (5 bases). The V end lost 3 bases, the J end lost 9 bases, and 23 bases lay between the germline ends. The CDR3 loop spans 16 amino acids. The germline V gene has CDR1 LGHDT and CDR2 YNNKEL (reference sequence). In DNA, the CDR3 is TGTGCCAGCAGCCACCTCTCGAGAGCCTATGAAGGGGCCCAGTACTTC. Its protein product is CASSHLSRAYEGAQYF.

This chain uses TRBV10-1 with TRBJ2-3; D unclear. CDR1 is WNHNN, CDR2 SYGVQD, per germline (reference sequence). Trimming shortened V by 8 bases and J by 11 bases, and 17 bases separated the two germline ends. CDR3 length: 12 amino acids. The CDR3 protein is CASGRLPSMQYF. In DNA form, the CDR3 reads TGCGCCAGCGGCCGCCTACCATCCATGCAGTATTTT.

This clonotype has just a few counts. The chain uses TRBV10-3 and TRBJ1-6; D may be TRBD1 (5 bases). The CDR3 extends over 14 amino acids. Looked up from germline, CDR1 is ENHRY and CDR2 is SYGVKD. Trimming left V 0 bases short and J 10 bases short, with 10 bases between. This CDR3 is CAISESRDRSPLHF. The CDR3 nucleotides read TGTGCCATCAGTGAGTCGAGGGACCGATCACCCCTCCACTTT.

This clonotype was counted a few times. CDR3 in amino acids: CSARLAGGPYEQYF. In DNA form, the CDR3 reads TGCAGTGCCAGACTAGCGGGAGGGCCTTACGAGCAGTACTTC. The rearrangement uses TRBV20-1 and TRBJ2-7; 14 bases are shared with TRBD2. Trimming removed 6 bases from V and 4 bases from J; junction bases left unmatched: 5. CDR3 length equals 14 residues. Germline CDR1 reads DFQATT; CDR2 reads SNEGSKA (reference sequence).

This clonotype was picked up many times. The chain employs TRBV6-6 and TRBJ2-3; 8 bases are a match to TRBD1. Losses at the gene ends were 6 bases for V and 2 bases for J; bases not matched to a gene: 13. The CDR3 consists of 17 residues. Germline CDR1 and CDR2: MNHNY and SVGAGI (reference sequence). CDR3 nucleotide sequence: TGTGCCAGCAGATACACCCTGGGGACAGGAGTCACAGATACGCAGTATTTT. Its translation is CASRYTLGTGVTDTQYF.

This clonotype turned up a few times. CDR3 sequence: CASSPTLGQAYNEQFF. In DNA, the CDR3 is TGTGCCAGCAGCCCTACCCTGGGACAGGCATACAATGAGCAGTTCTTC. This chain connects TRBV11-1 to TRBJ2-1; 8 bases match TRBD1. Germline V CDR1 and CDR2: SGHAT, FQDESV (reference sequence). V was pared by 5 bases and J by 4 bases, with 10 bases of the junction left unmatched. This CDR3 spans 16 amino acids.

In this sample, this clonotype turned up many times. The chain uses TRBV9 and TRBJ2-7, with 8 bases fitting TRBD1. Germline trimming cut 2 bases from V and 5 bases from J; bases unmatched to any gene: 9. This CDR3 comprises 15 residues. Germline V gene lookup returns CDR1 SGDLS and CDR2 YYNGEE. The CDR3 sequence is CASSVGLGQAHEQYF. DNA for the CDR3: TGTGCCAGCAGCGTGGGATTGGGACAGGCCCACGAGCAGTACTTC.

The rearrangement uses TRBV6-1 and TRBJ2-3, with D possibly being TRBD2 (6 bases). Germline lookup yields CDR1 MNHNS and CDR2 SASEGT. The CDR3 length is 17 residues. With 7 bases removed from V and 0 bases from J, the gap between germline ends came to 20 bases. CDR3 in DNA: TGTGCCAGCACCAAACCGTGGGCTAGCGCTAGCACAGATACGCAGTATTTT. Its translation is CASTKPWASASTDTQYF.